This T cell receptor beta chain appears in the sequencing data of a study of vaccination and CD4 T cells after COVID-19. Across the study: Convalescent donors totaled six males and four females, including two who were Hispanic. Stimulation of the cells used overlapping spike peptide pools from SARS-CoV-2 and from the common cold coronaviruses HCoV-NL63, HCoV-OC43 and HCoV-229E.

This clonotype showed up just a few times. What it binds is not known. Noted treatment: approximately 9-day PBMC culture with coronavirus spike peptide pools or control peptides (ViraFEST assay). Cultured CD4+ T cell DNA underwent sequencing with the Oncomine TCR Beta short-read assay. From CD4+ T cells that had been cultured, genomic DNA was extracted. One entry per CDR3 protein results from TCRdb running MiXCR on the PCR reads. The repertoire consists of about 19,000 distinct CDR3 sequences, with 40% to 65% occurring once and the leading ten covering under 20%. The sequence was collected from a human donor who had recovered from COVID-19. Source: CD4+ T cells from blood, cultured in vitro, taken before SARS-CoV-2 vaccination.

The CDR3 spells CSARGGGGRKGMDTEAFF. Here the CDR3 DNA reads TGCAGTGCTAGAGGGGGAGGGGGACGAAAGGGTATGGATACTGAAGCTTTCTTT. This sequence joins TRBV20-1 and TRBJ1-1, with TRBD1 as a possible D gene (6 bases). CDR1 and CDR2 from the germline V gene are DFQATT and SNEGSKA (reference sequence). V shed 1 base and J shed 5 bases, with 26 bases lying between them. CDR3 size: 18 residues.